These 23 T cell receptor beta chains were all obtained from the same sample, sequenced in a study of blood T cell repertoires in COVID-19 (dated by TCRdb to between 2020 and 2021). Libraries came from the immunoSEQ multiplex PCR assay. The table comes from immuneACCESS by way of TCRdb, which keeps in-frame sequences with V and J called. Part of the clones is missing from these tables; in studies checked, under half for an unresolved V gene and the rest for unknown reasons. A total of about 360,000 clones appear in this sample, 80% to 90% of them only once. Around 2% of the sample goes to the ten largest clones. Sequencing was carried out using PBMCs or T cells enriched from blood (not recorded which). The source is a man aged 35-49 years in a cohort exposed to, infected with or recovered from COVID-19 (not recorded which).

CDR3 nucleotide sequence: TGCAGCGTTAATTGGGCTAGCGGGAGATTCTCCTACAATGAGCAGTTCTTC. This translates into CSVNWASGRFSYNEQFF. The chain joins TRBV29-1 to TRBJ2-1, with 10 bases fitting TRBD2. This CDR3 is 17 amino acids long. Per the germline V gene, CDR1 is SQVTM and CDR2 is ANQGSEA. Trimming at V came to 5 bases and at J to 0 bases, leaving 10 bases not matched to a gene.

The V and J genes are TRBV19 and TRBJ1-2; D uncertain. The germline V gene encodes CDR1 LNHDA and CDR2 SQIVND (reference sequence). The ends were cut back, 8 bases at V and 3 bases at J, with 4 bases in the middle. The CDR3 loop spans 10 amino acids. As DNA, the CDR3 is TGTGCCAGTCTTGACTATGGCTACACCTTC. It yields the protein CASLDYGYTF.

This rearrangement joins TRBV24-1 to TRBJ2-2; 7 positions agree with TRBD2. The junction had 7 bases not matched to a gene; V was cut back by 1 base and J by 3 bases. The CDR3 is made up of 17 amino acids. In germline, CDR1 is KGHDR, CDR2 SFDVKD. The CDR3 sequence: CATSDFGGRAYTGELFF. DNA for the CDR3: TGTGCCACCAGTGATTTCGGTGGGAGGGCATACACCGGGGAGCTGTTTTTT.

The gene calls are TRBV7-9 and TRBJ1-2; D may be TRBD1 (5 bases). The CDR3 is made up of 16 amino acids. V was cut by 1 base and J by 4 bases, with 16 bases left in between. CDR1 and CDR2 (germline): SEHNR, FQNEAQ (reference sequence). The CDR3 bases are TGTGCCAGCAGCTTAGTCAACAGGCAAGATTTCTATGGCTACACCTTC. This gives the protein CASSLVNRQDFYGYTF.

V and J are TRBV7-2 and TRBJ2-7, with 9 bases that match TRBD2. This CDR3 region has 15 residues. Trimming cost V 6 bases and J 1 base; bases outside gene matches: 7. Germline-derived CDR1 and CDR2 are SGHTA and FQGNSA. The CDR3 protein is CASRPTSGLSYEQYF. In nucleotides, the CDR3 is TGTGCCAGCAGGCCAACTAGCGGGCTGTCCTACGAGCAGTACTTC.

This chain connects TRBV24-1 to TRBJ2-6, with D perhaps matching TRBD1 (6 bases). V lost 6 bases to trimming and J lost 0 bases, with 14 bases between them. The CDR3 extends over 17 amino acids. Germline values: CDR1 KGHDR, CDR2 SFDVKD. The CDR3 reads CATSPGDTNSGANVLTF. CDR3 nucleotide sequence: TGTGCCACCAGTCCAGGGGACACCAACTCTGGGGCCAACGTCCTGACTTTC.

A remark on this clone: Other nucleotide sequences from this sample produce the same CDR3. The gene calls are TRBV3-1 (or the pseudogene TRBV3-2) and TRBJ1-5; TRBD1 might be the D (6 bases). The V end was cut by 1 base, the J end by 2 bases, with 9 bases between. The CDR3 has 15 residues. Germline V gene sequence: CDR1 LGHDT, CDR2 YNNKEL (reference sequence). CDR3 amino acids: CASSQGSGGNQPQHF. The CDR3 coding sequence is TGTGCCAGCAGCCAAGGATCAGGGGGCAATCAGCCCCAGCATTTT.

This chain joins TRBV7-7 and TRBJ2-3; perhaps TRBD1 as D (6 bases). Germline V lookup: CDR1 SSHAT, CDR2 FNYEAQ (reference sequence). The length of the CDR3 is 15 residues. Trimming stripped 5 bases from V and 2 bases from J, with 14 bases between. CDR3 protein: CASSQSGTTTDTQYF. The CDR3 DNA follows: TGTGCCAGCAGCCAAAGTGGGACAACCACAGATACGCAGTATTTT. Together with reference TRBV7-7 and TRBJ2-3, the CDR3 gives the full variable domain: GAGVSQSPRYKVTKRGQDVTLRCDPISSHATLYWYQQALGQGPEFLTYFNYEAQPDKSGLPSDRFSAERPEGSISTLTIQRTEQRDSAMYRCASSQSGTTTDTQYFGPGTRLTVL.

The V and J genes are TRBV15 and TRBJ2-3; D is unclear. Between the trimmed V and J ends, which lost 2 bases and 3 bases, there was a span of 3 bases. Germline V CDR1 and CDR2: LNHNV, YYDKDF (reference sequence). This CDR3 has 12 amino acids. The CDR3, as DNA: TGTGCCACCAGCAGACAAACAGATACGCAGTATTTT. It codes for CATSRQTDTQYF.

This chain links TRBV5-1 with TRBJ1-2; 7 positions agree with TRBD1. The V and J ends lost 4 bases and 7 bases, in that order; junction bases with no gene match: 7. This CDR3 has 13 residues. Germline loops: CDR1 SGHRS, CDR2 YFSETQ. The CDR3 sequence is CASSPRTGGGYTF. CDR3 nucleotides: TGCGCCAGCAGCCCCCGGACAGGAGGTGGCTACACCTTC.

This clone has a single count. The chain is built from TRBV5-1 and TRBJ1-2; D is possibly TRBD1 (5 bases). Trimming removed 3 bases from V and 4 bases from J, with 19 bases in between. Germline V gene lookup returns CDR1 SGHRS and CDR2 YFSETQ. There are 16 residues in the CDR3. The CDR3 region is CASSYQGGGPLYGYTF. CDR3 coding DNA: TGCGCCAGCAGCTATCAGGGAGGCGGTCCTCTCTATGGCTACACCTTC.

This chain uses TRBV7-9 with TRBJ2-3, with a weak D call TRBD2 (7 bases). The CDR3 totals 17 residues. Trimming shortened V by 6 bases and J by 1 base, and 20 bases separated the two germline ends. Germline assignment: CDR1 SEHNR and CDR2 FQNEAQ (reference sequence). CDR3 bases: TGTGCCAGCAGTCGCCGAGGGGGGGCCTCGCGCACAGATACGCAGTATTTT. This gives the protein CASSRRGGASRTDTQYF.

V is TRBV10-3 and J is TRBJ1-2; D remains ambiguous. The V gene's germline CDR1 is ENHRY and CDR2 SYGVKD. The V gene lost 0 bases and the J gene lost 1 base, with 12 bases spanning the gap. The CDR3 contains 16 residues. In nucleotides, the CDR3 is TGTGCCATCAGTGAGTCGCGGGTTGGGAGTAACTATGGCTACACCTTC. The encoded protein is CAISESRVGSNYGYTF.

J is TRBJ2-3 and V is TRBV11-2; 8 bases fit TRBD1. V lost 6 bases and J lost 4; bases outside the gene matches: 6. Germline V CDR1 and CDR2: SGHAT, FQNNGV. This CDR3 has 14 amino acids. The chain's CDR3 is CASRRDRMADTQYF. CDR3 nucleotide sequence: TGTGCCAGCAGACGGGACAGGATGGCAGATACGCAGTATTTT.

The V gene is TRBV7-9, the J gene TRBJ2-1; a weak D match, TRBD2 (5 bases). This CDR3 has 12 residues. The germline V gene encodes CDR1 SEHNR and CDR2 FQNEAQ (reference sequence). V lost 5 bases and J 10 bases, leaving 12 bases between the germline ends. The CDR3 sequence is CASSDPPSEQFF. DNA of the CDR3: TGTGCCAGCAGCGACCCACCTAGCGAGCAGTTCTTC.

The chain recombines TRBV7-8 with TRBJ1-6, with no clear D. Trimming stripped 1 base from V and 10 bases from J, with 11 bases between. The length of the CDR3 is 14 residues. Germline-derived CDR1 and CDR2 are SGHVS and FQNEAQ. CDR3 region: CASSLGGIGSPLHF. CDR3 sequence (DNA): TGTGCCAGCAGCTTAGGCGGGATCGGCTCACCCCTCCACTTT.

This clone was counted only a few times. The V gene is TRBV9, the J gene TRBJ1-2; 9 bases are a match to TRBD1. Germline lookup yields CDR1 SGDLS and CDR2 YYNGEE. The V and J ends lost 4 bases and 4 bases, in that order; junction bases with no gene match: 8. The length of the CDR3 is 15 residues. The CDR3 DNA reads TGTGCCAGCAGCCCCCGGACAGGGGACACCTATGGCTACACCTTC. This gives the protein CASSPRTGDTYGYTF.

This chain uses TRBV4-2 with TRBJ2-5; 8 bases fit TRBD2. This CDR3 contains 14 residues. Per the germline V gene, CDR1 is LGHNA and CDR2 is YNFKEQ. Trimming took 1 base from V and 5 from J; bases not matched to a gene: 3. CDR3 sequence reads: CASSQGTSFETQYF. The CDR3, as DNA: TGTGCCAGCAGCCAAGGGACTAGCTTCGAGACCCAGTACTTC.

The chain employs TRBV5-6 and TRBJ2-5; the D is unclear. The germline V gene has CDR1 SGHDT and CDR2 YYEEEE. The germline V and J ends were trimmed by 2 bases and 5 bases, with 10 bases remaining between them. The CDR3 extends over 13 amino acids. In DNA form, the CDR3 reads TGTGCCAGCAGCTTCCGCCCTACGGAGACCCAGTACTTC. As protein: CASSFRPTETQYF.

V and J are TRBV7-3 and TRBJ2-7; TRBD2 matches 7 bases. CDR3 length: 14 amino acids. Germline-derived CDR1 and CDR2 are SGHTA and FQGTGA. The V segment lost 5 bases and the J segment 2 bases; nucleotides outside the gene matches: 6. The CDR3 nucleotides read TGTGCCAGCAGCCCAAGCGGGGCAGCCTACGAGCAGTACTTC. Residues: CASSPSGAAYEQYF.

This chain links TRBV30 with TRBJ2-7; D unresolved. Germline CDR1 and CDR2: GTSNPN and SVGIG (reference sequence). There are 12 residues in the CDR3. Trimming took 0 bases from V and 5 from J, leaving 8 bases between them. The CDR3 sequence: CAWSVPGNEQYF. As DNA, the CDR3 is TGTGCCTGGAGTGTACCAGGAAACGAGCAGTACTTC. Full variable domain (missing parts from reference TRBV30 and TRBJ2-7): SQTIHQWPATLVQPVGSPLSLECTVEGTSNPNLYWYRQAAGRGLQLLFYSVGIGQISSEVPQNLSASRPQDRQFILSSKKLLLSDSGFYLCAWSVPGNEQYFGPGTRLTVT.

The rearrangement joins TRBV15 to TRBJ1-5; no clear D gene. The CDR3 spans 14 residues. The V and J ends lost 0 bases and 6 bases respectively, with 9 bases between them. Looked up from germline, CDR1 is LNHNV and CDR2 is YYDKDF (reference sequence). CDR3 sequence (DNA): TGTGCCACCAGCAGAGATCGAGTGCCTCAGCCCCAGCATTTT. This sequence encodes CATSRDRVPQPQHF.

Of note for this clone: The sample contains more than one DNA sequence encoding this CDR3. The chain links TRBV9 to TRBJ2-5; 9 bases map to TRBD2. CDR3 length: 15 amino acids. V lost 2 bases to trimming and J lost 2 bases; unmatched junction nucleotides: 4. From germline, CDR1 is SGDLS and CDR2 YYNGEE. The CDR3 bases are TGTGCCAGCAGCGTTAGCGGGAGAGGGCAAGAGACCCAGTACTTC. Residues: CASSVSGRGQETQYF.